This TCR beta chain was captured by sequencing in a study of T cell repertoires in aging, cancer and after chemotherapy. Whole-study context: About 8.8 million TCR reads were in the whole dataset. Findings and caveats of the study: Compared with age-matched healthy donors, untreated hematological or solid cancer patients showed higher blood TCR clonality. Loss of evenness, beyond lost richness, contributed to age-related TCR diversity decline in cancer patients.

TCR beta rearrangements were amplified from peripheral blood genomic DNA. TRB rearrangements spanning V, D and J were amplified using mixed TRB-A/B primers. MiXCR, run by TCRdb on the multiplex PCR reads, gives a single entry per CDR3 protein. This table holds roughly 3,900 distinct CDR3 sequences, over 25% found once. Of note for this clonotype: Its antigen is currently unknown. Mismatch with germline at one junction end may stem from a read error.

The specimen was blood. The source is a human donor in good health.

The CDR3 DNA reads as TGTGCCAGCAGTCCTCTCCCGGGACAGGGGGCGGTAGGAAACACCACATATTTT. Its translation: CASSPLPGQGAVGNTTYF. V and J are TRBV6-1 and TRBJ1-3; 12 bases match TRBD1. In germline, CDR1 is MNHNS, CDR2 SASEGT. The CDR3 sequence is 18 residues long.